Given below is one TCR beta chain in context. The antigen is unknown. Different DNA sequences within this sample yield the same CDR3. These data originate in a study of shared clonotypes between healthy human individuals. Study at large: Contributing individuals were two females and three males aged 18 to 49. Regarding the study as a whole: Sorted-subset sequencing was shown by rarefaction to be incomplete despite large depth.

TCRdb's table, derived via immunoSEQ multiplex PCR, lists solely in-frame clones and lacks some. The sample includes some 2.3 million clones, approximately 95% seen only once; the top ten take 0.3% to 0.4%. This CDR3 spans 14 amino acids. With 4 bases clipped from V and 2 bases from J, the junction kept 0 bases outside the gene matches. Per germline, CDR1 SNHLY and CDR2 FYNNEI. The sequenced sample consisted of naive CD4+ T cells from PBMCs. Sample subset: CD45RA+ positively selected. The chain uses TRBV2 and TRBJ2-7, with TRBD2 matching over 12 bases. The source of this sequence is a man between 18 and 29 years old in good health. Some clones in this sample may be carry-over from other donors' samples. For the CDR3, the DNA is TGTGCCAGCAGTGGACTAGCGGGAGCCTACGAGCAGTACTTC. Protein: CASSGLAGAYEQYF.